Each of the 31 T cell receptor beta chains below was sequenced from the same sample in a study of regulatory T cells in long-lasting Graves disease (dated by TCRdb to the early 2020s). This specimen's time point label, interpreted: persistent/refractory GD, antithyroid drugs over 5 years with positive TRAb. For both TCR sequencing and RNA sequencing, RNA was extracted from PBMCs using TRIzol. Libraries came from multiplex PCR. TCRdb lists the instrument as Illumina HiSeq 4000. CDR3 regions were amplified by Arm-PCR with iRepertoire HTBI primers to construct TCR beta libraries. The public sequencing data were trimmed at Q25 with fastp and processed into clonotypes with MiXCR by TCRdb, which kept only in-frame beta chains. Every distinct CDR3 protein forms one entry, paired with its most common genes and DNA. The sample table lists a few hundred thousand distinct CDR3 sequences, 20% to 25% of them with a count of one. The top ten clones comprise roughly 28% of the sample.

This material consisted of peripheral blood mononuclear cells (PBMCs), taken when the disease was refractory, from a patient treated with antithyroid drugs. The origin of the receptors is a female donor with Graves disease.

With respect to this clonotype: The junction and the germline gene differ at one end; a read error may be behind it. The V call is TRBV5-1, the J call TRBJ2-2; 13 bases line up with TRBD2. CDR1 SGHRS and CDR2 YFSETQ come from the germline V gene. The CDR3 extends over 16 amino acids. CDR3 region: CAGSLGTSGNSGELFF. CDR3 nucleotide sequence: TGCGCCGGCAGCTTAGGGACTAGCGGGAATAGCGGGGAGCTGTTTTTT.

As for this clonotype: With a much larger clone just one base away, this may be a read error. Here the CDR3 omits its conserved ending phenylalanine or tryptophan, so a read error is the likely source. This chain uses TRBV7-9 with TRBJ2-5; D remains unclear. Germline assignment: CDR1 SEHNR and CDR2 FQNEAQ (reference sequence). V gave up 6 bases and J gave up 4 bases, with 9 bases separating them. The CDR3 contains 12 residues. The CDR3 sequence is CASRRMGETQYL. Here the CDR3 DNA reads TGTGCCAGCAGGAGGATGGGAGAGACCCAGTACCTC.

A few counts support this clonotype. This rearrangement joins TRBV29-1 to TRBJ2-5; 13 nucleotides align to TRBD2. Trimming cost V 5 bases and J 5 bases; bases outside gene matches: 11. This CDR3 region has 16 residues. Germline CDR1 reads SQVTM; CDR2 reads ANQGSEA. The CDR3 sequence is CSVYPRTSGSGETQYF. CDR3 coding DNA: TGCAGCGTTTACCCCAGGACTAGCGGGAGCGGGGAGACCCAGTACTTC.

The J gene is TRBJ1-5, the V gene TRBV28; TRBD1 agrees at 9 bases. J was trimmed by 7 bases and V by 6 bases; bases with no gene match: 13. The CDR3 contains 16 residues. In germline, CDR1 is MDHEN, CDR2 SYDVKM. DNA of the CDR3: TGTGCCAGCAGCTCTTCCGGGACAGGGATGGAACAGCCCCAGCATTTT. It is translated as CASSSSGTGMEQPQHF. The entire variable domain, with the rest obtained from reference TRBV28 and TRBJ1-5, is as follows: DVKVTQSSRYLVKRTGEKVFLECVQDMDHENMFWYRQDPGLGLRLIYFSYDVKMKEKGDIPEGYSVSREKKERFSLILESASTNQTSMYLCASSSSGTGMEQPQHFGDGTRLSIL.

Here the CDR3 reads CASNPGLAYNEQFF. CDR3 in DNA: TGTGCCAGCAATCCGGGCCTGGCATACAATGAGCAGTTCTTC. The genes are TRBV2 and TRBJ2-1; D call uncertain. Germline assignment: CDR1 SNHLY and CDR2 FYNNEI. CDR3 length: 14 residues. V lost 7 bases to trimming and J lost 4 bases, with 14 bases between them.

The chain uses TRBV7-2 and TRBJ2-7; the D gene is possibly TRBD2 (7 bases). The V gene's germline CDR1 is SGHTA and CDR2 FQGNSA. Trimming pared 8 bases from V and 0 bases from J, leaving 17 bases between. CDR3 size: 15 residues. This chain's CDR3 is CASRRGGGPSYEQYF. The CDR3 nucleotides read TGTGCCAGCCGTAGAGGGGGGGGACCCTCCTACGAGCAGTACTTC. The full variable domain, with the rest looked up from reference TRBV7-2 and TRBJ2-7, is GAGVSQSPSNKVTEKGKDVELRCDPISGHTALYWYRQSLGQGLEFLIYFQGNSAPDKSGLPSDRFSAERTGGSVSTLTIQRTQQEDSAVYLCASRRGGGPSYEQYFGPGTRLTVT.

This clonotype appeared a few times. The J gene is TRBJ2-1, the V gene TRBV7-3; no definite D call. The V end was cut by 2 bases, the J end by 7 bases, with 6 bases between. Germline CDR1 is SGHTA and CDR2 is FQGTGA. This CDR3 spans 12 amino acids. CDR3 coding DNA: TGTGCCAGCAGCTTATCGCAGAATGAGCAGTTCTTC. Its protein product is CASSLSQNEQFF. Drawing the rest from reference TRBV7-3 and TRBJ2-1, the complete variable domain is GAGVSQTPSNKVTEKGKYVELRCDPISGHTALYWYRQSLGQGPEFLIYFQGTGAADDSGLPNDRFFAVRPEGSVSTLKIQRTERGDSAVYLCASSLSQNEQFFGPGTRLTVL.

The CDR3 sequence: CAWSGMPNSPLHF. The CDR3 DNA reads TGTGCCTGGAGCGGGATGCCCAATTCACCCCTCCACTTT. This chain links TRBV30 with TRBJ1-6; D not resolved. V was pared by 3 bases and J by 7 bases, with 10 bases between. Germline values: CDR1 GTSNPN, CDR2 SVGIG (reference sequence). The CDR3 covers 13 residues.

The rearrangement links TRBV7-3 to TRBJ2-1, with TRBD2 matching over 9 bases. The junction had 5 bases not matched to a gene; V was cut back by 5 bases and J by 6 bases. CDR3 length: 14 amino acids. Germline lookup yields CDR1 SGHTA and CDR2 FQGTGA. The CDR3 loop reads CASSQGLATNEQFF. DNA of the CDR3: TGTGCCAGCAGCCAAGGACTAGCGACCAATGAGCAGTTCTTC.

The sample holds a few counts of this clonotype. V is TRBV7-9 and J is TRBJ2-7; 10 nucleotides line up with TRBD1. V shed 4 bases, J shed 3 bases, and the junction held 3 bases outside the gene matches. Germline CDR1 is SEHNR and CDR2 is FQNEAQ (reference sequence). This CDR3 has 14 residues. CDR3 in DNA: TGTGCCAGCAGCTCGGGACAGGGGTACTACGAGCAGTACTTC. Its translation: CASSSGQGYYEQYF.

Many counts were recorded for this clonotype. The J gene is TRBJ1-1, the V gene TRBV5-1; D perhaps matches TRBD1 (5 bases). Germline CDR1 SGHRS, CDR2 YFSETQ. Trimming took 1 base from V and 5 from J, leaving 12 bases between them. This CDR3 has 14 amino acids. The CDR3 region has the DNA TGCGCCAGCAGCTTGCAGGGTCAGTCGACTGAAGCTTTCTTT. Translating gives CASSLQGQSTEAFF.

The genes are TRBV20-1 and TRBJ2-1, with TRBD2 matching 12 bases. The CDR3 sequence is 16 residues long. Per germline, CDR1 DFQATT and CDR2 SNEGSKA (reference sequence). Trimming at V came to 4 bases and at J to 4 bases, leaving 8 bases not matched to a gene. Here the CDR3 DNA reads TGCAGTGCTAATCCTAGCGGGAGGGGTTTGTACAATGAGCAGTTCTTC. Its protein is CSANPSGRGLYNEQFF.

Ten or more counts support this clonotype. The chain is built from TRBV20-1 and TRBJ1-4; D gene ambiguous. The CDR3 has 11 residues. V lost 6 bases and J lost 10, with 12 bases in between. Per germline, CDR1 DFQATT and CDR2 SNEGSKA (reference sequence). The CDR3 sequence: CSAKQAVKLFF. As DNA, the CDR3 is TGCAGTGCGAAGCAGGCTGTAAAACTGTTTTTT.

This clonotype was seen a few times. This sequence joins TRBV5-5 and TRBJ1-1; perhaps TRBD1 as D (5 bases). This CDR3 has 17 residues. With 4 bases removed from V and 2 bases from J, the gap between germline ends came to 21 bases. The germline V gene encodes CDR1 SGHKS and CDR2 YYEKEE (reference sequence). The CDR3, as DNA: TGTGCCAGCAGCAAAGTGGAGGGGCCCCTAACTAACACTGAAGCTTTCTTT. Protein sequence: CASSKVEGPLTNTEAFF.

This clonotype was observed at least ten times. The CDR3 region has the DNA TGTGCCAGCAGCCTCCCCCGCGGCTTTGGCCCTGGCTACACCTTC. This sequence encodes CASSLPRGFGPGYTF. The chain links TRBV28 to TRBJ1-2; D gene unclear. CDR3 size: 15 residues. Germline CDR1 MDHEN, CDR2 SYDVKM. V was clipped by 6 bases and J by 7 bases, with 21 bases between them.

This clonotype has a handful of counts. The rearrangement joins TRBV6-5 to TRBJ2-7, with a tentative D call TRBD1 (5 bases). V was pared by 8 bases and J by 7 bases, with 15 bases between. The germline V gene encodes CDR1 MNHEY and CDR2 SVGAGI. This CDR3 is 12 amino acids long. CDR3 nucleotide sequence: TGTGCCAGCGGTTTTTATAAGGGGGAGCAGTACTTC. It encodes CASGFYKGEQYF.

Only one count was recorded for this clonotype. Written as DNA, the CDR3 is TGTGCCATCAGAAGACAGGGGATTCACGGGGAGCTGTTTTTT. Its protein is CAIRRQGIHGELFF. The rearrangement uses TRBV6-1 and TRBJ2-2; 8 positions agree with TRBD1. Germline CDR1 is MNHNS and CDR2 is SASEGT. The ends lost 10 bases at V and 7 bases at J; junction bases unmatched: 11. CDR3 length equals 14 residues.

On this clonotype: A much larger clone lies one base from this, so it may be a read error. The CDR3 region has the DNA TGTGCCAGCGGCGACCCATGGGGTTCCTACGAGCAGTACTTC. Translation gives CASGDPWGSYEQYF. This rearrangement joins TRBV27 to TRBJ2-7; D gene ambiguous. This CDR3 is built from 14 residues. The V and J ends lost 8 bases and 1 base respectively, with 15 bases between them. Germline V lookup: CDR1 MNHEY, CDR2 SMNVEV (reference sequence).

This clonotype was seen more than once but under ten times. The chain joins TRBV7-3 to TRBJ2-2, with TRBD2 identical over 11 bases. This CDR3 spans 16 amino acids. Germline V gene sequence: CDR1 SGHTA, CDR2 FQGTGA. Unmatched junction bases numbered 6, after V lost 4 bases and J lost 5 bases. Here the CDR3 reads CASSSETSGRTGELFF. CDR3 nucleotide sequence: TGTGCCAGCAGCTCAGAAACTAGCGGGAGAACCGGGGAGCTGTTTTTT.

The CDR3 DNA reads TGTGCCAGCAGTTCTCTACCCCCCGGGACAGAAAACACCGGGGAGCTGTTTTTT. This codes for CASSSLPPGTENTGELFF. The chain has TRBV6-9 and TRBJ2-2, with 7 bases that match TRBD1. Losses at the gene ends were 4 bases for V and 2 bases for J; bases not matched to a gene: 13. From germline, CDR1 is MNHGY and CDR2 SVAAGI. This CDR3 is built from 18 residues.

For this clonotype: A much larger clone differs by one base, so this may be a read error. The CDR3 nucleotides read TGTGCCAGCAGTATTGCTCCAGGGAGCAATCAGCCCCAGCATTTT. Protein: CASSIAPGSNQPQHF. The chain is built from TRBV28 and TRBJ1-5; D may be TRBD1 (5 bases). V shed 5 bases and J shed 1 base, with 12 bases lying between them. From germline, CDR1 is MDHEN and CDR2 SYDVKM. The CDR3 has 15 residues.

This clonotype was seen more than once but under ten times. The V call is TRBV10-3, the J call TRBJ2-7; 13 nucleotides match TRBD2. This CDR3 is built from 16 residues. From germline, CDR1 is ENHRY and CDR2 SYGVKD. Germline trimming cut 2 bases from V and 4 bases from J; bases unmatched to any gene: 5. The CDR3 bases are TGTGCCATCAGTGAGCTTGAGACTAGCGGGAGGTACGAGCAGTACTTC. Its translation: CAISELETSGRYEQYF.

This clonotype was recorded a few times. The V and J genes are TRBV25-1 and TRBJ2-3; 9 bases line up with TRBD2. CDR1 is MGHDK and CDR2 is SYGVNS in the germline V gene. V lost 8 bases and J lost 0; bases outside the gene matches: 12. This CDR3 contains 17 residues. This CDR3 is CASGHRLADSSTDTQYF. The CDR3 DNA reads TGTGCCAGCGGCCACCGACTAGCGGACTCTAGCACAGATACGCAGTATTTT.

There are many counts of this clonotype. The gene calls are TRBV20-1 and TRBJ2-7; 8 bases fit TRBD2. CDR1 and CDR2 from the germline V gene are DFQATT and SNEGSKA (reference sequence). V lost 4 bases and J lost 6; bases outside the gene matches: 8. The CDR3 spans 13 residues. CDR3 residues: CSAIGTSSLEQYF. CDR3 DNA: TGCAGTGCTATAGGGACTAGTTCTCTCGAGCAGTACTTC.

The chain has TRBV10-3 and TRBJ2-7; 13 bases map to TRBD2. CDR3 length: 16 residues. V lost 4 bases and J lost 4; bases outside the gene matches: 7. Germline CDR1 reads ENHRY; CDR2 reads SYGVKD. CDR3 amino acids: CAISAGGLAGAYEQYF. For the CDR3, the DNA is TGTGCCATCAGTGCGGGAGGACTAGCGGGGGCTTACGAGCAGTACTTC.

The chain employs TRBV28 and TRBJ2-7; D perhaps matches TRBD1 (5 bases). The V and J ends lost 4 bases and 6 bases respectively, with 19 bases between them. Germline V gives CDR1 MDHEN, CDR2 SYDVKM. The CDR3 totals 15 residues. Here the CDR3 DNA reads TGTGCCAGCAGTTCGTACAGGTTCCCGTCTACCGAGCAGTACTTC. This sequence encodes CASSSYRFPSTEQYF.

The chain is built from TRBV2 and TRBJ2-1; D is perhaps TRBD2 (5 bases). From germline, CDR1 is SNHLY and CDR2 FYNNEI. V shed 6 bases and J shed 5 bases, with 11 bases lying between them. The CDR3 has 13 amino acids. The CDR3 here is CASSLLVNNEQFF. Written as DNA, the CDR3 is TGTGCCAGCAGCCTACTAGTTAACAATGAGCAGTTCTTC.

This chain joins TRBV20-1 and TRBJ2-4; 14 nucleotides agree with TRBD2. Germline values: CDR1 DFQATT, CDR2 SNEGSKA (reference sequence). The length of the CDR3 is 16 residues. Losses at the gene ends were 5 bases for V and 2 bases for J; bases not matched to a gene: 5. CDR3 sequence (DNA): TGCAGTGCTCCCCGGACTAGCGGGAGGTCCAAAAACATTCAGTACTTC. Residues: CSAPRTSGRSKNIQYF.

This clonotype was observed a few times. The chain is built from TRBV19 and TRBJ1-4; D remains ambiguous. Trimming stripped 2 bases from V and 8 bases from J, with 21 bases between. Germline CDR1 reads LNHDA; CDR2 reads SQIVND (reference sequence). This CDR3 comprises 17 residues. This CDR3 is CASSILVFADGKEKLFF. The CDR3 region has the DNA TGTGCCAGTAGTATATTGGTGTTCGCGGACGGAAAAGAAAAACTGTTTTTT.

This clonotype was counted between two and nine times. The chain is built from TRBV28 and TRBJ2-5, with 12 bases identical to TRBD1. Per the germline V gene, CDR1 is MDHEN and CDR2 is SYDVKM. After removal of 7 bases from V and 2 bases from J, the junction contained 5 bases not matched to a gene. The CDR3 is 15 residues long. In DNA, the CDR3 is TGTGCCAGCACCGGGACAGGGGGCCGGCAAGAGACCCAGTACTTC. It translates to CASTGTGGRQETQYF.

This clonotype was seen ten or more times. This CDR3 is CSARPLAGAYEQYF. CDR3 nucleotides: TGCAGTGCTAGACCCCTAGCGGGAGCCTACGAGCAGTACTTC. The gene calls are TRBV20-1 and TRBJ2-7; 10 bases fit TRBD2. Germline lookup yields CDR1 DFQATT and CDR2 SNEGSKA (reference sequence). V was pared by 2 bases and J by 2 bases, with 3 bases of the junction left unmatched. The length of the CDR3 is 14 residues.